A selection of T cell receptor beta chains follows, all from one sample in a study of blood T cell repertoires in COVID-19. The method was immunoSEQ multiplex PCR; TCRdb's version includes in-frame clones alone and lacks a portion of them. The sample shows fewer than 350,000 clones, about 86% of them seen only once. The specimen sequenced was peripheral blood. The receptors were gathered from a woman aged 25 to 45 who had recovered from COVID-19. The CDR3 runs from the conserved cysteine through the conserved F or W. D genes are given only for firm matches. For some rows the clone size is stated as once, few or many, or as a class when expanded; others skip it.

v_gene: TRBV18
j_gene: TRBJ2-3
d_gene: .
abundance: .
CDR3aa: CASSQGEVGGDTQYF
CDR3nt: TGTGCCAGCTCACAGGGAGAGGTTGGTGGAGATACGCAGTATTTT

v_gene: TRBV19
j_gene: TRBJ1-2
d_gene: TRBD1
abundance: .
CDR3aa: CASTVRDRDSFYGYTF
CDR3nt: TGTGCCAGTACGGTTCGGGACAGGGATTCTTTCTATGGCTACACCTTC

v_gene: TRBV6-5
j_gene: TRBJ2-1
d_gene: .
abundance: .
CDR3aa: CASRRHNEQFF
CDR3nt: TGTGCCAGCAGGCGCCACAATGAGCAGTTCTTC

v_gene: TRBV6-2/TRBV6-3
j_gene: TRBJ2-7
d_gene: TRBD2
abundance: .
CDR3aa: CASSYLGTSPWYEQYF
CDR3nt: TGTGCCAGCAGTTACCTAGGGACTAGCCCGTGGTACGAGCAGTACTTC

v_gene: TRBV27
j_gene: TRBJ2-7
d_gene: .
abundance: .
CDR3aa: CASSSTPLPYEQYF
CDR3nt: TGTGCCAGCAGTTCCACACCCCTCCCCTACGAGCAGTACTTC

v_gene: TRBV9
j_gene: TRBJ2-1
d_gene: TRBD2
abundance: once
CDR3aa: CASSPRPGGEQFF
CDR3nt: TGTGCCAGCAGCCCCCGGCCGGGGGGTGAGCAGTTCTTC

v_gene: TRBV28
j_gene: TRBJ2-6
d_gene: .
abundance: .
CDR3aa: CASSFKADFSGANVLTF
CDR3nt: TGTGCCAGCAGTTTTAAGGCGGACTTCTCTGGGGCCAACGTCCTGACTTTC

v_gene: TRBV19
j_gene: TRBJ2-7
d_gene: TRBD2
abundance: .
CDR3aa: CASRGREGPYEQYF
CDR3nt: TGTGCCAGTAGAGGACGGGAGGGCCCCTACGAGCAGTACTTC

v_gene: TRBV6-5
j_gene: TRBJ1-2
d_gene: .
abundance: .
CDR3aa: CASSYRVTGTYGYTF
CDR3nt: TGTGCCAGCAGTTACCGCGTTACAGGGACCTATGGCTACACCTTC

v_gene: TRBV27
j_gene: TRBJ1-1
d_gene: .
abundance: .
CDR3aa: CASSLLSGGGNSEAFF
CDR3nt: TGTGCCAGCAGTTTATTAAGCGGGGGAGGAAACTCTGAAGCTTTCTTT

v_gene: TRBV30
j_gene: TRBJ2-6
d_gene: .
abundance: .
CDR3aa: CAWNEIFSSGANVLTF
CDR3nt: TGTGCCTGGAATGAGATCTTTTCCTCTGGGGCCAACGTCCTGACTTTC

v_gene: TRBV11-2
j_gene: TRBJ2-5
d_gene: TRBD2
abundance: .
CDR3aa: CASSLASGGAGETQYF
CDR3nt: TGTGCCAGCAGCTTAGCCAGCGGGGGGGCCGGAGAGACCCAGTACTTC

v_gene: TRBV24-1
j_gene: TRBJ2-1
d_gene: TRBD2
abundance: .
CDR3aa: CATSGTGGLSIDEQFF
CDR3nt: TGTGCCACCAGTGGTACGGGGGGGCTCTCTATCGATGAGCAGTTCTTC

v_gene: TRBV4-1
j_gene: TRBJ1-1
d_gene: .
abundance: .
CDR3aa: CASGAIEAAAEAFF
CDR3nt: TGCGCCAGCGGGGCCATAGAGGCGGCCGCTGAAGCTTTCTTT

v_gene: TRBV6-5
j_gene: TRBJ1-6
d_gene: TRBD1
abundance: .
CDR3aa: CASSQDRGNSPLHF
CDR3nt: TGTGCCAGCAGCCAGGACAGGGGAAATTCACCCCTCCACTTT

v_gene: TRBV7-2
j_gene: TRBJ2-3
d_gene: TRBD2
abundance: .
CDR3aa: CASSLDLYSGGDTDTQYF
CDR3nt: TGTGCCAGCAGCTTAGACTTGTACAGCGGGGGGGACACAGATACGCAGTATTTT

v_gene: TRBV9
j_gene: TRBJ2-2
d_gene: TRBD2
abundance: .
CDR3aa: CASSVVSAGGGELFF
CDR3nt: TGTGCCAGCAGCGTAGTGTCAGCGGGGGGCGGGGAGCTGTTTTTT

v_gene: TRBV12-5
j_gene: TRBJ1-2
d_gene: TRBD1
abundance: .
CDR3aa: CASGLSRGDGYTF
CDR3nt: TGTGCTAGTGGTTTGAGCAGGGGGGATGGCTACACCTTC

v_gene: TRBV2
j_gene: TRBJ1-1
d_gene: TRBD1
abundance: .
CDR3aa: CASSSGQGGVTEAFF
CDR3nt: TGTGCCAGCAGTTCGGGACAGGGGGGTGTCACTGAAGCTTTCTTT

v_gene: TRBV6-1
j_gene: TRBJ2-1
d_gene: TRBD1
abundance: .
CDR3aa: CASSEAGTVYNEQFF
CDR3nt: TGTGCCAGCAGTGAAGCGGGGACAGTATACAATGAGCAGTTCTTC